These 30 T cell receptor beta chains share one sample of origin, sequenced in a study of blood T cell repertoires in COVID-19. Repertoires were generated with immunoSEQ multiplex PCR, while TCRdb's copy carries only in-frame clones and drops some. The sample has 250,000 to 350,000 clones; approximately 84% are singletons. The material sequenced was peripheral blood. All receptors derive from a human donor with COVID-19, enrolled during active disease. The donor label of this sample is uncertain.

The V gene is TRBV6-5, the J gene TRBJ1-2, with 7 bases that match TRBD1. CDR1 and CDR2 from the germline V gene are MNHEY and SVGAGI. J gave up 2 bases and V 6 bases, and 6 bases lay outside the gene matches. The CDR3 sequence is 14 residues long. The CDR3 is CASRGPTGNYGYTF. The CDR3 DNA reads as TGTGCCAGCAGGGGGCCGACAGGGAACTATGGCTACACCTTC.

In its sample, this clone was seen a few times. This chain uses TRBV7-9 with TRBJ1-1; no definite D call. This CDR3 spans 14 amino acids. V was clipped by 7 bases and J by 0 bases, with 12 bases between them. Germline V gene lookup returns CDR1 SEHNR and CDR2 FQNEAQ (reference sequence). As DNA, the CDR3 is TGTGCCAGCACCCGCGGCGACCTGAACACTGAAGCTTTCTTT. Amino acids: CASTRGDLNTEAFF.

The chain is built from TRBV5-1 and TRBJ2-7, with D tentatively TRBD1 (5 bases). CDR3 length equals 12 residues. Per germline, CDR1 SGHRS and CDR2 YFSETQ. V lost 3 bases and J 3 bases, leaving 7 bases between the germline ends. CDR3 nucleotide sequence: TGCGCCAGCAGCTCGACAGACTACGAGCAGTACTTC. It codes for CASSSTDYEQYF.

The rearrangement uses TRBV2 and TRBJ2-7, with 12 bases matching TRBD2. The CDR3 extends over 17 amino acids. Germline CDR1 is SNHLY and CDR2 is FYNNEI. J lost 1 base, V lost 2 bases, and 6 bases had no gene match. CDR3 region: CASSEQTSGRASYEQYF. In DNA, the CDR3 is TGTGCCAGCAGTGAACAGACTAGCGGGAGAGCATCCTACGAGCAGTACTTC. Based on the CDR3 plus reference TRBV2 and TRBJ2-7, the full variable domain is EPEVTQTPSHQVTQMGQEVILRCVPISNHLYFYWYRQILGQKVEFLVSFYNNEISEKSEIFDDQFSVERPDGSNFTLKIRSTKLEDSAMYFCASSEQTSGRASYEQYFGPGTRLTVT.

V and J are TRBV18 and TRBJ1-2; D not resolved. V shed 2 bases and J shed 3 bases, with 10 bases lying between them. In germline, CDR1 is KGHSH, CDR2 LQKENI. CDR3 length: 14 residues. DNA of the CDR3: TGTGCCAGCTCACCAGCGGGTGTGGACTATGGCTACACCTTC. As protein: CASSPAGVDYGYTF.

This rearrangement joins TRBV10-3 to TRBJ2-7; 7 positions agree with TRBD1. The germline V gene encodes CDR1 ENHRY and CDR2 SYGVKD. V shed 6 bases, J shed 6 bases, and the junction held 11 bases outside the gene matches. This CDR3 region has 14 residues. CDR3 amino acids: CAISPGTEGFEQYF. Written as DNA, the CDR3 is TGTGCCATCAGCCCCGGGACAGAGGGTTTCGAGCAGTACTTC.

The genes are TRBV28 and TRBJ1-2; possible D gene TRBD1, 5 bases. With 3 bases removed from V and 8 bases from J, the gap between germline ends came to 7 bases. CDR3 size: 11 residues. Germline V gene sequence: CDR1 MDHEN, CDR2 SYDVKM. The DNA of the CDR3 is TGTGCCAGCAGTTTGCGGGACGGCTACACCTTC. Its protein is CASSLRDGYTF.

The rearrangement links TRBV3-1 (or the pseudogene TRBV3-2) to TRBJ2-3; 12 bases line up with TRBD2. V shed 4 bases and J 4 bases; nucleotides not matched to a gene: 6. This CDR3 is 16 amino acids long. Germline V lookup: CDR1 LGHDT, CDR2 YNNKEL (reference sequence). The CDR3 spells CASSPTSGRGSDTQYF. The CDR3 nucleotides read TGTGCCAGCAGCCCGACTAGCGGGAGAGGATCAGATACGCAGTATTTT.

This clone was found once. Written as DNA, the CDR3 is TGTGCCAGCTCACCACCGAGCGCGGGACGCGATACGCAGTATTTT. Its translation is CASSPPSAGRDTQYF. The rearrangement links TRBV18 to TRBJ2-3, with D perhaps matching TRBD2 (6 bases). In germline, CDR1 is KGHSH, CDR2 LQKENI. V was cut by 0 bases and J by 6 bases, with 13 bases left in between. The CDR3 has 15 amino acids.

The CDR3 nucleotides are TGTGCCAGCAGATCACAGGGGAACGCCTACGAGCAGTACTTC. Amino acids: CASRSQGNAYEQYF. The V and J genes are TRBV6-5 and TRBJ2-7, with 7 bases fitting TRBD1. The CDR3 consists of 14 residues. V shed 6 bases and J 2 bases; nucleotides not matched to a gene: 7. The germline V gene has CDR1 MNHEY and CDR2 SVGAGI.

The chain links TRBV6-5 to TRBJ1-2, with 7 positions matching TRBD1. This CDR3 spans 14 amino acids. Germline CDR1 MNHEY, CDR2 SVGAGI. V gave up 10 bases and J gave up 5 bases; unmatched junction bases: 13. The CDR3 nucleotides are TGTGCCACCACCCGACCGACAGGGACTTATGGCTACACCTTC. This sequence encodes CATTRPTGTYGYTF.

V gene TRBV3-1 (or the pseudogene TRBV3-2) combines with J gene TRBJ2-7; a weak D match, TRBD2 (6 bases). CDR3 length equals 15 residues. CDR1 is LGHDT and CDR2 is YNNKEL in the germline V gene (reference sequence). V lost 4 bases and J lost 3, with 16 bases in between. CDR3 in amino acids: CASSPLGTGVYEQYF. DNA of the CDR3: TGTGCCAGCAGCCCCCTCGGGACGGGGGTCTACGAGCAGTACTTC.

The chain uses TRBV10-1 and TRBJ1-5; D is perhaps TRBD1 (5 bases). The CDR3 length is 16 residues. Trimming removed 3 bases from V and 0 bases from J, with 12 bases in between. Germline V gene data show CDR1 as WNHNN and CDR2 as SYGVQD (reference sequence). This CDR3 reads CASSDNSGGSNQPQHF. CDR3 in DNA: TGCGCCAGCAGTGATAATTCGGGGGGTAGCAATCAGCCCCAGCATTTT.

The V gene is TRBV11-2, the J gene TRBJ2-7; TRBD1 agrees at 9 bases. Trimming took 1 base from V and 5 from J; bases not matched to a gene: 6. The V gene's germline CDR1 is SGHAT and CDR2 FQNNGV. This CDR3 spans 15 amino acids. The CDR3 here is CASSLVGQGPHEQYF. CDR3 coding DNA: TGTGCCAGCAGCTTAGTCGGACAGGGGCCCCACGAGCAGTACTTC.

The rearrangement links TRBV28 to TRBJ1-1, with a possible D match to TRBD1 (5 bases). The CDR3 loop spans 15 amino acids. V lost 5 bases and J 5 bases, leaving 18 bases between the germline ends. Germline CDR1 is MDHEN and CDR2 is SYDVKM. CDR3 amino acids: CASSPMAGRMTEAFF. The CDR3 DNA is TGTGCCAGCAGTCCCATGGCAGGGCGGATGACTGAAGCTTTCTTT.

This clone showed up just a few times. The V gene is TRBV9, the J gene TRBJ2-7; 8 positions agree with TRBD1. CDR3 size: 15 residues. CDR1 and CDR2 from the germline V gene are SGDLS and YYNGEE. V shed 3 bases and J 3 bases; nucleotides not matched to a gene: 8. The CDR3 sequence is CASSATGTGIYEQYF. The CDR3, as DNA: TGTGCCAGCAGCGCGACCGGGACAGGTATCTACGAGCAGTACTTC.

The chain couples TRBV9 to TRBJ2-5, with TRBD2 matching over 10 bases. CDR3 length: 18 amino acids. V dropped 0 bases and J dropped 5; count of bases not matched to a gene: 13. The germline gives CDR1 SGDLS, CDR2 YYNGEE. In nucleotides, the CDR3 is TGTGCCAGCAGCGTAGGTGCTAGCGGGAGAGGGTTTGAGGAGACCCAGTACTTC. It specifies CASSVGASGRGFEETQYF.

The J gene is TRBJ2-7, the V gene TRBV9; 9 bases are a match to TRBD1. This CDR3 is 12 amino acids long. Looked up from germline, CDR1 is SGDLS and CDR2 is YYNGEE. The trim removed 2 bases at V and 6 bases at J, leaving 0 bases unmatched. The CDR3 nucleotides are TGTGCCAGCAGCGTGGACAGGGGCGAGCAGTACTTC. As protein: CASSVDRGEQYF. Drawing the rest from reference TRBV9 and TRBJ2-7, the complete variable domain is DSGVTQTPKHLITATGQRVTLRCSPRSGDLSVYWYQQSLDQGLQFLIQYYNGEERAKGNILERFSAQQFPDLHSELNLSSLELGDSALYFCASSVDRGEQYFGPGTRLTVT.

The rearrangement joins TRBV19 to TRBJ2-7, with 7 bases lining up with TRBD2. Losses at the gene ends were 8 bases for V and 2 bases for J; bases not matched to a gene: 0. The CDR3 is made up of 11 amino acids. CDR1 LNHDA and CDR2 SQIVND come from the germline V gene (reference sequence). The CDR3 loop reads CASGLAYEQYF. The DNA of the CDR3 is TGTGCCAGTGGACTAGCCTACGAGCAGTACTTC.

This rearrangement joins TRBV18 to TRBJ1-5; D is perhaps TRBD1 (6 bases). V lost 0 bases, J lost 5 bases, and 14 bases lay in between. Germline values: CDR1 KGHSH, CDR2 LQKENI. The CDR3 is 16 residues long. CDR3 protein: CASSPPKNRAHQPQHF. DNA for the CDR3: TGTGCCAGCTCACCACCGAAAAACAGGGCCCATCAGCCCCAGCATTTT.

V and J are TRBV6-6 and TRBJ1-2; D may be TRBD1 (6 bases). The V and J ends lost 5 bases and 4 bases respectively, with 11 bases between them. CDR1 and CDR2 from the germline V gene are MNHNY and SVGAGI (reference sequence). This CDR3 comprises 13 residues. The CDR3 spells CASSPGQLYGYTF. The CDR3 region has the DNA TGTGCCAGCAGTCCCGGACAGCTCTATGGCTACACCTTC.

This clone was recorded only once. The chain carries TRBV28 and TRBJ1-5, with D possibly matching TRBD1 (6 bases). The CDR3 sequence is 17 residues long. Germline V gene data show CDR1 as MDHEN and CDR2 as SYDVKM. Trimming shortened V by 0 bases and J by 7 bases, and 19 bases separated the two germline ends. CDR3 loop: CASSLWGAGGYSQPQHF. DNA for the CDR3: TGTGCCAGCAGTTTATGGGGGGCCGGAGGTTATTCGCAGCCCCAGCATTTT.

This rearrangement joins TRBV5-1 to TRBJ1-2; D remains ambiguous. The length of the CDR3 is 15 residues. CDR1 is SGHRS and CDR2 is YFSETQ in the germline V gene. Deletions cut 0 bases from V and 2 bases from J, with 11 bases between. The CDR3 loop reads CASSLEGVHNYGYTF. The CDR3 nucleotides read TGCGCCAGCAGCTTGGAGGGAGTCCACAACTATGGCTACACCTTC. Combining the CDR3 with reference TRBV5-1 and TRBJ1-2 gives the whole variable domain KAGVTQTPRYLIKTRGQQVTLSCSPISGHRSVSWYQQTPGQGLQFLFEYFSETQRNKGNFPGRFSGRQFSNSRSEMNVSTLELGDSALYLCASSLEGVHNYGYTFGSGTRLTVV.

The CDR3 DNA sequence: TGTGCCAGTAGTATTAGGGGCGGGACAGGGGGCAGGGTCGGCAATCAGCCCCAGCATTTT. Translated, it gives CASSIRGGTGGRVGNQPQHF. The chain links TRBV19 to TRBJ1-5; 12 nucleotides line up with TRBD1. The CDR3 extends over 20 amino acids. The germline gives CDR1 LNHDA, CDR2 SQIVND (reference sequence). Losses at the gene ends were 3 bases for V and 2 bases for J; bases not matched to a gene: 14.

The chain combines TRBV19 with TRBJ2-5; maybe TRBD1 (7 bases). With 6 bases removed from V and 1 base from J, the gap between germline ends came to 18 bases. This CDR3 spans 16 amino acids. Germline values: CDR1 LNHDA, CDR2 SQIVND (reference sequence). The CDR3 region is CASSPGGQGGQETQYF. The CDR3 DNA is TGTGCCAGTAGCCCAGGGGGGCAGGGAGGCCAAGAGACCCAGTACTTC.

The chain has TRBV19 and TRBJ2-7; 8 bases are a match to TRBD1. Unmatched junction bases numbered 7, after V lost 2 bases and J lost 7 bases. This CDR3 region has 14 residues. In germline, CDR1 is LNHDA, CDR2 SQIVND (reference sequence). Written as DNA, the CDR3 is TGTGCCAGTAGTATACAGGGGGCCGACGGGGAGCAGTACTTC. Translated, it gives CASSIQGADGEQYF.

Concerning this clone itself: This same CDR3 is encoded by further DNA sequences in the sample. The rearrangement uses TRBV19 and TRBJ1-5; 8 positions agree with TRBD1. V gave up 2 bases and J gave up 7 bases; unmatched junction bases: 4. CDR3 size: 14 residues. Germline-derived CDR1 and CDR2 are LNHDA and SQIVND (reference sequence). The CDR3 protein is CASSISTGGQPQHF. Here the CDR3 DNA reads TGTGCCAGTAGTATATCTACAGGGGGACAGCCCCAGCATTTT.

The J gene is TRBJ2-7, the V gene TRBV25-1; maybe TRBD1 (6 bases). Trimming shortened V by 7 bases and J by 4 bases, and 20 bases separated the two germline ends. CDR1 is MGHDK and CDR2 is SYGVNS in the germline V gene. The CDR3 runs to 15 residues. Written as DNA, the CDR3 is TGTGCCAGCACGCCCCCGACAGGTCCTGCGTACGAGCAGTACTTC. Protein product: CASTPPTGPAYEQYF.

The rearrangement uses TRBV5-6 and TRBJ2-3; TRBD2 matches 10 bases. The CDR3 extends over 16 amino acids. V lost 5 bases to trimming and J lost 6 bases; unmatched junction nucleotides: 12. CDR1 is SGHDT and CDR2 is YYEEEE in the germline V gene. The CDR3 reads CASSAETGTSVDTQYF. CDR3 coding DNA: TGTGCCAGCAGTGCCGAAACCGGGACTAGCGTGGATACGCAGTATTTT.

The V and J genes are TRBV6-5 and TRBJ1-2, with 8 positions matching TRBD1. The CDR3 runs 14 residues. Germline CDR1 and CDR2: MNHEY and SVGAGI. V shed 6 bases and J 1 base; nucleotides not matched to a gene: 4. CDR3 in amino acids: CASRSRGLNYGYTF. CDR3 coding DNA: TGTGCCAGCAGGTCCAGGGGGCTTAACTATGGCTACACCTTC.